The clone carrying this TCR beta chain was counted a single time. Its specificity is not known. This specimen comes from a study of T cell responses to AZD1222 COVID-19 vaccine. Study observations and caveats: The CD4 TCRs associated with vaccination extended across spike and predominated at 160-218 and 743-854. Nearly half of spike-specific TCRs reportedly go after variant regions that carry no mutations. Repertoire samples came only from after the peak T cell response. Only a handful of AZD1222 recipients, more than five in all, had baseline seropositivity.

Data came from immunoSEQ multiplex PCR; TCRdb stores just in-frame clones and leaves some out. The sample records about 150,000 clones, about 90% being singletons. The CDR3 extends over 11 amino acids. The germline V gene encodes CDR1 MDHEN and CDR2 SYDVKM. V lost 6 bases, J lost 8 bases, and 9 bases lay in between. The TCR originated in an adult in good health. The V gene is TRBV28, the J gene TRBJ2-3; D is uncertain. Sequencing used peripheral blood, obtained on day 0 of AZD1222 vaccination. This CDR3 reads CASSGLGTQYF. For the CDR3, the DNA is TGTGCCAGCAGCGGATTGGGTACGCAGTATTTT.